A selection of T cell receptor beta chains follows, all from one sample in a study of T cell repertoires in cytomegalovirus infection. In TCRdb, the reads were re-called with MiXCR into one record per CDR3 protein. The profile shows 500,000 to 600,000 distinct CDR3 sequences, about 15% of them singletons. Sequencing was carried out using CD8+ T cells from PBMCs. Receptors were obtained from a human donor in good health (CMV status not recorded). Some clones in this sample may be carry-over from other donors' samples. Each CDR3 is given with its conserved first and last residue. The D gene is left open where the match is weak. Not all rows give a size; the values are once, few, many and, for expanded clones, a class.

>NA|once|TRBJ1-1|TRBV4-1
TGCGCCAGCAGCCGAGGAGGTGATTATGAAGCTTTCTTT
CASSRGGDYEAFF
>TRBD1|NA|TRBJ1-1|TRBV5-6
TGTGCCAGCAGTTGGACAGGGGGCCCTGAAGCTTTCTTT
CASSWTGGPEAFF
>TRBD1|few|TRBJ1-5|TRBV15
TGTGCCACCAGTTCCGACAGGGGGCGTAATCAGCCCCAGCATTTT
CATSSDRGRNQPQHF
>NA|many|TRBJ2-1|TRBV28
TGTGCCAGCCACGACGGGAGCTCCTACAATGAGCAGTTCTTC
CASHDGSSYNEQFF
>TRBD1|NA|TRBJ1-5|TRBV19
TGTGCCAGTAGTATTGACCGGGACAGGGGCCGGATTACGAATCAGCCCCAGCATTTT
CASSIDRDRGRITNQPQHF
>TRBD2|many|TRBJ2-1|TRBV11-2
TGTGCCAGCAGCTTAGATCACCCGGGGGGGACCGACAATGAGCAGTTCTTC
CASSLDHPGGTDNEQFF
>NA|few|TRBJ2-2|TRBV4-2
TGTGCCAGCAGCCAAGGGACTAGGGAGCTGTTTTTT
CASSQGTRELFF
>TRBD1|many|TRBJ2-7|TRBV7-9
TGTGCCAGCAGCCATCCGGACAGGTCCTACGAGCAGTACTTC
CASSHPDRSYEQYF
>NA|few|TRBJ2-7|TRBV20-1
TGCAGTGCCAAATTCACTAGGTGGGCATTCTACGAGCAGTACTTC
CSAKFTRWAFYEQYF
>TRBD1|few|TRBJ2-7|TRBV11-2
TGTGCCAGCAGTCCTTGGGACAGGGATTCATACGAGCAGTACTTC
CASSPWDRDSYEQYF
>TRBD1|NA|TRBJ1-1|TRBV12-3/TRBV12-4
TGTGCCAGCAGTTTGGGGGGACAGGGGAAGAACACTGAAGCTTTCTTT
CASSLGGQGKNTEAFF
>NA|NA|TRBJ1-2|TRBV5-1
TGCGCCAGCGGGTTCCCTTCGGGCGGCTACACCTTC
CASGFPSGGYTF
>NA|NA|TRBJ2-2|TRBV5-1
TGCGCCAGCAGCCGCACGGGGGCGGAAACCGGGGAGCTGTTTTTT
CASSRTGAETGELFF
>TRBD2|NA|TRBJ2-7|TRBV10-2
TGCGCCAGCAGTGTTCCCGGGACTAGCGCTTCCTACGAGCAGTACTTC
CASSVPGTSASYEQYF
>TRBD2|few|TRBJ2-7|TRBV6-5
TGTGCCAGCAGAACCGGGACTAGCAGCCACGAGCAGTACTTC
CASRTGTSSHEQYF
>NA|NA|TRBJ2-1|TRBV5-4
TGTGCCAGCAGCCCGACTAACCGTTACAATGAGCAGTTCTTC
CASSPTNRYNEQFF